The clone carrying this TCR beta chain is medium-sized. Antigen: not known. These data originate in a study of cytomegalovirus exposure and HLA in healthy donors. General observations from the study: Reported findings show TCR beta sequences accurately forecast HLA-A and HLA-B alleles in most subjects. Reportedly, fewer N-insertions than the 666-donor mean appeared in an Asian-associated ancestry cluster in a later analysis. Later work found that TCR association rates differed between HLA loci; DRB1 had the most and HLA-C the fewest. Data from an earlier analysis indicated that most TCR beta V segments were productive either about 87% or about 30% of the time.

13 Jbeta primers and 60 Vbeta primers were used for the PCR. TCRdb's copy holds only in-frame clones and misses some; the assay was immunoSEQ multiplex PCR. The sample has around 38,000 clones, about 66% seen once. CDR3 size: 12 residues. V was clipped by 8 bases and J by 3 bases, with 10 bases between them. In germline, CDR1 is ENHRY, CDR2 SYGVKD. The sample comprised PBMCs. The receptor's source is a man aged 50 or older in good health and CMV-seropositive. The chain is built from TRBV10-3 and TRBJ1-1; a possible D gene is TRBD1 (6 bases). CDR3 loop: CAIGGGDTEAFF. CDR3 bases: TGTGCCATCGGGGGCGGAGACACTGAAGCTTTCTTT.